Listed below are T cell receptor beta chains from one sample, sequenced in a study of T cell repertoires in cytomegalovirus infection. Their cognate antigens are unknown. In TCRdb, the reads were re-called with MiXCR into one record per CDR3 protein. The profile shows fewer than 130,000 distinct CDR3 sequences, around 45% of them singletons. The sequencing here drew on CD8+ T cells from cultured PBMCs, taken from culture after CMV antigen stimulation. These receptor sequences come from a human donor in good health (CMV status not recorded). Some clones in this sample may be carry-over from other donors' samples. Both conserved end residues are part of each CDR3. D genes are given only for firm matches. Rows give clone size only sometimes, using once, few, many, or a class for an expanded clone.

J gene: TRBJ1-6; D gene: TRBD1; clone size: -; V gene: TRBV19; CDR3 protein: CASRTGVVSPLHF; CDR3 DNA: TGTGCCAGTAGGACAGGGGTTGTTTCACCCCTCCACTTT
J gene: TRBJ2-3; D gene: TRBD2; clone size: -; V gene: TRBV3-1; CDR3 protein: CASSQGLAASTDTQYF; CDR3 DNA: TGTGCCAGCAGCCAAGGGCTAGCGGCTAGCACAGATACGCAGTATTTT
J gene: TRBJ2-6; D gene: -; clone size: few; V gene: TRBV7-7; CDR3 protein: CAIVAGANVLTF; CDR3 DNA: TGTGCCATCGTGGCGGGGGCCAACGTCCTGACTTTC
J gene: TRBJ2-2; D gene: TRBD2; clone size: few; V gene: TRBV2; CDR3 protein: CASSEDVSGGAKATGELFF; CDR3 DNA: TGTGCCAGCAGTGAGGATGTTAGCGGGGGGGCCAAAGCGACCGGGGAGCTGTTTTTT
J gene: TRBJ2-1; D gene: -; clone size: few; V gene: TRBV27; CDR3 protein: CASSLGQVNEQFF; CDR3 DNA: TGTGCCAGCAGTTTAGGGCAGGTAAATGAGCAGTTCTTC
J gene: TRBJ1-5; D gene: -; clone size: -; V gene: TRBV2; CDR3 protein: CASSDSLNQPQHF; CDR3 DNA: TGTGCCAGCAGTGATTCACTCAATCAGCCCCAGCATTTT
J gene: TRBJ1-6; D gene: -; clone size: -; V gene: TRBV28; CDR3 protein: CASSFPGEYSPLHF; CDR3 DNA: TGTGCCAGCAGTTTCCCGGGGGAATACTCACCCCTCCACTTT
J gene: TRBJ2-2; D gene: -; clone size: -; V gene: TRBV7-8; CDR3 protein: CASSDGTDRELFF; CDR3 DNA: TGTGCCAGCAGCGATGGGACGGATAGGGAGCTGTTTTTT
J gene: TRBJ1-1; D gene: -; clone size: -; V gene: TRBV5-1; CDR3 protein: CASSLDGPGSTEAFF; CDR3 DNA: TGCGCCAGCAGCTTGGACGGGCCAGGGAGCACTGAAGCTTTCTTT
J gene: TRBJ1-1; D gene: -; clone size: -; V gene: TRBV18; CDR3 protein: CASSPLSPEAFF; CDR3 DNA: TGTGCCAGCTCACCGTTGTCTCCTGAAGCTTTCTTT
J gene: TRBJ2-3; D gene: TRBD2; clone size: few; V gene: TRBV7-2; CDR3 protein: CASSPTSGAADTQYF; CDR3 DNA: TGTGCCAGCAGCCCGACTAGCGGGGCGGCAGATACGCAGTATTTT
J gene: TRBJ1-4; D gene: TRBD1; clone size: few; V gene: TRBV19; CDR3 protein: CASSPDRAGEKLFF; CDR3 DNA: TGTGCCAGTAGTCCGGACAGGGCTGGCGAAAAACTGTTTTTT
J gene: TRBJ2-1; D gene: TRBD2; clone size: few; V gene: TRBV7-2; CDR3 protein: CASSLDLMAGGPNEQFF; CDR3 DNA: TGTGCCAGCAGCTTAGACTTGATGGCGGGGGGGCCCAATGAGCAGTTCTTC
J gene: TRBJ2-7; D gene: TRBD1; clone size: few; V gene: TRBV7-6; CDR3 protein: CASSPPGQSYEQYF; CDR3 DNA: TGTGCCAGCAGCCCCCCGGGACAGTCCTACGAGCAGTACTTC
J gene: TRBJ2-1; D gene: TRBD2; clone size: -; V gene: TRBV27; CDR3 protein: CASKWTSGEYNEQFF; CDR3 DNA: TGTGCCAGCAAGTGGACTAGCGGGGAGTACAATGAGCAGTTCTTC
J gene: TRBJ1-5; D gene: -; clone size: -; V gene: TRBV5-1; CDR3 protein: CASSPGHGNQPQHF; CDR3 DNA: TGCGCCAGCAGCCCGGGACACGGCAATCAGCCCCAGCATTTT
J gene: TRBJ1-1; D gene: -; clone size: few; V gene: TRBV7-8; CDR3 protein: CASMRGAAEAFF; CDR3 DNA: TGTGCCAGCATGAGGGGCGCGGCTGAAGCTTTCTTT
J gene: TRBJ2-1; D gene: -; clone size: -; V gene: TRBV7-9; CDR3 protein: CASSLVVGLRYNEQFF; CDR3 DNA: TGTGCCAGCAGCTTAGTTGTCGGCCTCCGCTACAATGAGCAGTTCTTC
J gene: TRBJ1-1; D gene: -; clone size: -; V gene: TRBV7-8; CDR3 protein: CASSLGPQGYTEAFF; CDR3 DNA: TGTGCCAGCAGCTTGGGCCCCCAGGGGTACACTGAAGCTTTCTTT
J gene: TRBJ1-3; D gene: TRBD1; clone size: -; V gene: TRBV24-1; CDR3 protein: CALDDGRGPTMLGSGNTIYF; CDR3 DNA: TGTGCCCTAGACGACGGCAGGGGGCCGACGATGCTCGGCTCTGGAAACACCATATATTTT
J gene: TRBJ1-5; D gene: TRBD1; clone size: -; V gene: TRBV20-1; CDR3 protein: CSARDPGGLNQPQHF; CDR3 DNA: TGCAGTGCTAGAGATCCAGGGGGCCTCAATCAGCCCCAGCATTTT
J gene: TRBJ1-1; D gene: -; clone size: few; V gene: TRBV7-6; CDR3 protein: CASSLSTGRWAFRAFF; CDR3 DNA: TGTGCCAGCAGCTTAAGTACCGGACGGTGGGCCTTTCGGGCTTTCTTT
J gene: TRBJ2-1; D gene: -; clone size: -; V gene: TRBV7-6; CDR3 protein: CASSSTAGVGYNEQFF; CDR3 DNA: TGTGCCAGCAGCTCTACGGCAGGGGTGGGGTACAATGAGCAGTTCTTC
J gene: TRBJ1-6; D gene: -; clone size: many; V gene: TRBV20-1; CDR3 protein: CSARGLTEYNSPLHF; CDR3 DNA: TGCAGTGCTAGGGGGCTGACAGAATATAATTCACCCCTCCACTTT
J gene: TRBJ2-5; D gene: -; clone size: -; V gene: TRBV4-2; CDR3 protein: CASSQDYNLETQYF; CDR3 DNA: TGTGCCAGCAGCCAAGACTATAATCTGGAGACCCAGTACTTC
J gene: TRBJ1-5; D gene: -; clone size: -; V gene: TRBV6-5; CDR3 protein: CASSLNRDQSQHF; CDR3 DNA: TGTGCCAGCAGTTTAAACCGGGATCAGTCCCAGCATTTT
J gene: TRBJ2-3; D gene: -; clone size: -; V gene: TRBV7-9; CDR3 protein: CASSLSASTDTQYF; CDR3 DNA: TGTGCCAGCAGCTTATCGGCTAGCACAGATACGCAGTATTTT
J gene: TRBJ1-1; D gene: -; clone size: -; V gene: TRBV7-6; CDR3 protein: CASAATEAFF; CDR3 DNA: TGTGCCAGTGCGGCCACTGAAGCTTTCTTT
J gene: TRBJ1-5; D gene: -; clone size: -; V gene: TRBV6-1; CDR3 protein: CASSAQGYSNQPQHF; CDR3 DNA: TGTGCCAGCAGTGCCCAGGGATATAGCAATCAGCCCCAGCATTTT
J gene: TRBJ1-1; D gene: -; clone size: -; V gene: TRBV27; CDR3 protein: CASSPPGGGFTEAFF; CDR3 DNA: TGTGCCAGCAGTCCCCCCGGGGGGGGGTTCACTGAAGCTTTCTTT
J gene: TRBJ2-1; D gene: TRBD2; clone size: -; V gene: TRBV27; CDR3 protein: CASSLGSGGENEQFF; CDR3 DNA: TGTGCCAGCAGTTTAGGTAGCGGGGGGGAAAATGAGCAGTTCTTC
J gene: TRBJ2-7; D gene: -; clone size: -; V gene: TRBV6-1; CDR3 protein: CASRGGFHEQYF; CDR3 DNA: TGTGCCAGCAGAGGGGGGTTTCACGAGCAGTACTTC
J gene: TRBJ2-7; D gene: TRBD2; clone size: -; V gene: TRBV7-2; CDR3 protein: CASGEAGGLEQYF; CDR3 DNA: TGTGCTAGCGGGGAAGCGGGGGGGCTTGAGCAGTACTTC
J gene: TRBJ2-6; D gene: -; clone size: many; V gene: TRBV3-1; CDR3 protein: CASSQDALSGANVLTF; CDR3 DNA: TGTGCCAGCAGCCAAGATGCCCTCTCTGGGGCCAACGTCCTGACTTTC
J gene: TRBJ1-2; D gene: TRBD1; clone size: -; V gene: TRBV9; CDR3 protein: CASSRTGGDGYGYTF; CDR3 DNA: TGTGCCAGCAGCCGGACAGGGGGCGACGGCTATGGCTACACCTTC
J gene: TRBJ2-3; D gene: -; clone size: few; V gene: TRBV7-6; CDR3 protein: CASSLGRTDTQYF; CDR3 DNA: TGTGCCAGCAGCCTAGGCCGGACAGATACGCAGTATTTT
J gene: TRBJ2-1; D gene: TRBD2; clone size: few; V gene: TRBV4-1; CDR3 protein: CASSLSGGAPAGDEQFF; CDR3 DNA: TGCGCCAGCAGCCTTAGCGGGGGCGCCCCGGCGGGGGATGAGCAGTTCTTC
J gene: TRBJ2-7; D gene: -; clone size: -; V gene: TRBV12-3/TRBV12-4; CDR3 protein: CASTWEFPPLEQYF; CDR3 DNA: TGTGCCAGCACCTGGGAGTTTCCCCCTTTGGAGCAGTACTTC
J gene: TRBJ1-1; D gene: TRBD1; clone size: -; V gene: TRBV12-3/TRBV12-4; CDR3 protein: CASSRAGTGYPEAFF; CDR3 DNA: TGTGCCAGCAGTCGTGCCGGGACAGGGTACCCTGAAGCTTTCTTT
J gene: TRBJ1-3; D gene: -; clone size: -; V gene: TRBV7-9; CDR3 protein: CASSSGSGNTIYF; CDR3 DNA: TGTGCCAGCAGCTCTGGCTCTGGAAACACCATATATTTT
J gene: TRBJ1-1; D gene: TRBD1; clone size: few; V gene: TRBV7-9; CDR3 protein: CASSPRDRMNTEAFF; CDR3 DNA: TGTGCCAGCAGCCCCCGGGACAGGATGAACACTGAAGCTTTCTTT
J gene: TRBJ1-5; D gene: -; clone size: -; V gene: TRBV2; CDR3 protein: CASMAPDGVQPQHF; CDR3 DNA: TGTGCCAGCATGGCCCCCGACGGGGTGCAGCCCCAGCATTTT
J gene: TRBJ1-1; D gene: -; clone size: few; V gene: TRBV7-2; CDR3 protein: CASSLVSTENTEAFF; CDR3 DNA: TGTGCCAGCAGCTTAGTGTCGACAGAGAACACTGAAGCTTTCTTT
J gene: TRBJ1-1; D gene: -; clone size: -; V gene: TRBV27; CDR3 protein: CASSIRQSVNTEAFF; CDR3 DNA: TGTGCCAGCAGTATACGACAGTCCGTGAACACTGAAGCTTTCTTT
J gene: TRBJ2-1; D gene: TRBD2; clone size: -; V gene: TRBV9; CDR3 protein: CASSETRGTSTYNEQFF; CDR3 DNA: TGTGCCAGCAGCGAGACCCGCGGGACTAGCACCTACAATGAGCAGTTCTTC
J gene: TRBJ2-1; D gene: TRBD2; clone size: -; V gene: TRBV29-1; CDR3 protein: CSDSLAGGGEQFF; CDR3 DNA: TGCAGCGATTCCCTAGCGGGGGGAGGTGAGCAGTTCTTC
J gene: TRBJ2-3; D gene: TRBD2; clone size: few; V gene: TRBV27; CDR3 protein: CASSNLRGGDTDTQYF; CDR3 DNA: TGTGCCAGCAGCAACCTTCGGGGGGGGGACACAGATACGCAGTATTTT
J gene: TRBJ1-4; D gene: TRBD1; clone size: -; V gene: TRBV27; CDR3 protein: CASSAVGTGFEKLFF; CDR3 DNA: TGTGCCAGCAGTGCCGTCGGGACAGGTTTTGAAAAACTGTTTTTT
J gene: TRBJ2-1; D gene: -; clone size: -; V gene: TRBV12-3/TRBV12-4; CDR3 protein: CASSLASFRGALYNEQFF; CDR3 DNA: TGTGCCAGCAGTTTAGCCTCTTTCAGGGGGGCTCTCTACAATGAGCAGTTCTTC
J gene: TRBJ2-3; D gene: -; clone size: -; V gene: TRBV7-8; CDR3 protein: CASSLRLYDTDTQYF; CDR3 DNA: TGTGCCAGCAGCTTAAGGCTGTACGACACAGATACGCAGTATTTT
J gene: TRBJ1-1; D gene: TRBD1; clone size: few; V gene: TRBV6-5; CDR3 protein: CASSSTGTGRPNTEAFF; CDR3 DNA: TGTGCCAGCAGTTCCACCGGGACAGGGAGGCCGAACACTGAAGCTTTCTTT
J gene: TRBJ2-3; D gene: -; clone size: -; V gene: TRBV20-1; CDR3 protein: CSARGFSGASTDTQYF; CDR3 DNA: TGCAGTGCTAGAGGTTTTTCGGGGGCCTCCACAGATACGCAGTATTTT
J gene: TRBJ2-5; D gene: TRBD2; clone size: -; V gene: TRBV11-2; CDR3 protein: CASSLGYLGGQETQYF; CDR3 DNA: TGTGCCAGCAGCTTAGGGTATCTGGGGGGGCAAGAGACCCAGTACTTC